These 21 T cell receptor beta chains were sequenced from one sample in a study of OX40 agonist ivuxolimab in advanced cancers. The assay was immunoSEQ multiplex PCR, and TCRdb's table has in-frame clones only and misses some. The table shows some 47,000 clones, with around 79% occurring only once. The material sequenced was CD4+ or CD8+ T cells sorted from blood, taken in a trial of the OX40 agonist ivuxolimab. These receptor sequences come from an adult with an advanced solid tumor such as melanoma, head and neck, liver or kidney cancer.

The CDR3 DNA reads TGTGCCAGCAGTTATAGGGGCCGAGGGGAGGCTTTCTTT. Amino acid sequence: CASSYRGRGEAFF. The chain carries TRBV6-6 and TRBJ1-1; tentative D call: TRBD1 (5 bases). V lost 3 bases and J 11 bases, leaving 16 bases between the germline ends. Germline CDR1 and CDR2: MNHNY and SVGAGI (reference sequence). This CDR3 has 13 amino acids.

The chain combines TRBV7-2 with TRBJ2-6, with no clear D. Germline CDR1 reads SGHTA; CDR2 reads FQGNSA. This CDR3 spans 14 amino acids. V was clipped by 1 base and J by 2 bases, with 3 bases between them. The CDR3 loop is CASSLVTGANVLTF. The CDR3 nucleotides are TGTGCCAGCAGCTTAGTGACTGGGGCCAACGTCCTGACTTTC.

This sequence joins TRBV19 and TRBJ1-4; 7 bases fit TRBD1. The CDR3 contains 17 residues. After removal of 6 bases from V and 7 bases from J, the junction contained 17 bases not matched to a gene. Per the germline V gene, CDR1 is LNHDA and CDR2 is SQIVND (reference sequence). This CDR3 is CASRGGQQDPLGEKLFF. CDR3 sequence (DNA): TGTGCCAGTAGGGGGGGACAGCAAGACCCCCTTGGTGAAAAACTGTTTTTT. The full variable domain, rest sourced from reference TRBV19 and TRBJ1-4, is DGGITQSPKYLFRKEGQNVTLSCEQNLNHDAMYWYRQDPGQGLRLIYYSQIVNDFQKGDIAEGYSVSREKKESFPLTVTSAQKNPTAFYLCASRGGQQDPLGEKLFFGSGTQLSVL.

CDR3 nucleotides: TGTGCCAGCAAACCGGGGACTCACCCCCAAGAGACCCAGTACTTC. Translated, it gives CASKPGTHPQETQYF. V is TRBV5-4 and J is TRBJ2-5, with a tentative D call TRBD2 (6 bases). V was clipped by 6 bases and J by 1 base, with 16 bases between them. CDR3 size: 15 residues. Per germline, CDR1 SGHNT and CDR2 YYREEE (reference sequence). The variable domain in full, completed from reference TRBV5-4 and TRBJ2-5, reads ETGVTQSPTHLIKTRGQQVTLRCSSQSGHNTVSWYQQALGQGPQFIFQYYREEENGRGNFPPRFSGLQFPNYSSELNVNALELDDSALYLCASKPGTHPQETQYFGPGTRLLVL.

The genes are TRBV6-5 and TRBJ2-1; a weak D match, TRBD1 (6 bases). CDR3 length: 15 amino acids. Looked up from germline, CDR1 is MNHEY and CDR2 is SVGAGI. V was clipped by 5 bases and J by 4 bases, with 15 bases between them. In DNA, the CDR3 is TGTGCCAGCAGTGGCCCGGGACAACCATACAATGAGCAGTTCTTC. Translated, it gives CASSGPGQPYNEQFF.

This sequence joins TRBV6-5 and TRBJ2-1; TRBD1 might be the D (5 bases). Trimming cost V 0 bases and J 4 bases, with 7 bases left between them. The CDR3 consists of 14 residues. The germline V gene has CDR1 MNHEY and CDR2 SVGAGI. Here the CDR3 reads CASSYSGVYNEQFF. The CDR3 DNA reads TGTGCCAGCAGTTACTCAGGGGTTTACAATGAGCAGTTCTTC.

As to this clone: The same CDR3 also results from other DNA sequences found in this sample. The chain joins TRBV5-1 to TRBJ2-5; no clear D gene. Germline V lookup: CDR1 SGHRS, CDR2 YFSETQ. This CDR3 comprises 12 residues. Trimming left V 0 bases short and J 2 bases short, with 2 bases between. The CDR3 spells CASSLAQETQYF. The DNA for the CDR3 is TGCGCCAGCAGCTTGGCGCAAGAGACCCAGTACTTC.

This chain uses TRBV18 with TRBJ2-7; TRBD1 matches 7 bases. Trimming removed 3 bases from V and 4 bases from J; junction bases left unmatched: 6. The germline gives CDR1 KGHSH, CDR2 LQKENI. CDR3 length: 14 amino acids. Written as DNA, the CDR3 is TGTGCCAGCTCACCCCCGGGACAGATTTACGAGCAGTACTTC. The encoded protein is CASSPPGQIYEQYF.

The chain is built from TRBV29-1 and TRBJ1-4; no definite D call. Looked up from germline, CDR1 is SQVTM and CDR2 is ANQGSEA. Trimming cost V 0 bases and J 0 bases, with 8 bases left between them. This CDR3 is 15 amino acids long. CDR3 amino acids: CSVEDALATNEKLFF. The CDR3 DNA reads TGCAGCGTTGAAGATGCACTTGCAACTAATGAAAAACTGTTTTTT.

V is TRBV30 and J is TRBJ2-1, with TRBD2 matching 7 bases. V lost 1 base, J lost 7 bases, and 10 bases stayed unmatched. The germline V gene has CDR1 GTSNPN and CDR2 SVGIG (reference sequence). The CDR3 runs 15 residues. Here the CDR3 DNA reads TGTGCCTGGAGTGAGGCTAGCGGAATGGGAAATGAGCAGTTCTTC. Translating it yields CAWSEASGMGNEQFF.

The rearrangement uses TRBV2 and TRBJ2-7; the D gene could be TRBD1 or TRBD2 (5 bases each). V was cut by 7 bases and J by 2 bases, with 15 bases left in between. The CDR3 length is 14 residues. CDR1 SNHLY and CDR2 FYNNEI come from the germline V gene. The CDR3 nucleotides read TGTGCCAGCACGAGAGGGGCCAATACCTACGAGCAGTACTTC. It encodes CASTRGANTYEQYF.

This clone showed up just a few times. V usage is TRBV10-3 and J usage is TRBJ2-1; TRBD2 aligns across 9 bases. V shed 6 bases and J 6 bases; nucleotides not matched to a gene: 9. CDR1 is ENHRY and CDR2 is SYGVKD in the germline V gene. CDR3 length: 15 amino acids. CDR3 sequence reads: CAIRETSGNLNEQFF. The CDR3 DNA sequence: TGTGCCATCAGGGAGACTAGCGGTAATCTCAATGAGCAGTTCTTC.

This rearrangement joins TRBV2 to TRBJ1-4, with D possibly TRBD1 on 6 matching bases. The length of the CDR3 is 15 residues. CDR1 is SNHLY, CDR2 FYNNEI, per germline. V was pared by 8 bases and J by 10 bases, with 23 bases between. The CDR3 DNA sequence: TGTGCCAGCGAACCCAGGGGTACAGGTCTCCGAAAACTGTTTTTT. Its protein product is CASEPRGTGLRKLFF. Together with reference TRBV2 and TRBJ1-4, the CDR3 gives the full variable domain: EPEVTQTPSHQVTQMGQEVILRCVPISNHLYFYWYRQILGQKVEFLVSFYNNEISEKSEIFDDQFSVERPDGSNFTLKIRSTKLEDSAMYFCASEPRGTGLRKLFFGSGTQLSVL.

The chain uses TRBV5-1 and TRBJ1-1; D is undetermined. This CDR3 region has 15 residues. V shed 4 bases and J shed 1 base, with 14 bases lying between them. From germline, CDR1 is SGHRS and CDR2 YFSETQ. DNA for the CDR3: TGCGCCAGCAGCGCGGCGACAAAGACGAACACTGAAGCTTTCTTT. Protein product: CASSAATKTNTEAFF. Full variable domain (missing parts from reference TRBV5-1 and TRBJ1-1): KAGVTQTPRYLIKTRGQQVTLSCSPISGHRSVSWYQQTPGQGLQFLFEYFSETQRNKGNFPGRFSGRQFSNSRSEMNVSTLELGDSALYLCASSAATKTNTEAFFGQGTRLTVV.

The chain combines TRBV2 with TRBJ1-2; D gene unclear. There are 11 residues in the CDR3. Trimming cost V 6 bases and J 7 bases, with 9 bases left between them. Germline V CDR1 and CDR2: SNHLY, FYNNEI. CDR3 nucleotide sequence: TGTGCCAGCAGCCTAACTTCTGGCTACACCTTC. Amino acid sequence: CASSLTSGYTF.

The rearrangement uses TRBV5-6 and TRBJ2-1; 10 bases are a match to TRBD2. The CDR3 contains 15 residues. Germline loops: CDR1 SGHDT, CDR2 YYEEEE. With 4 bases clipped from V and 6 bases from J, the junction kept 7 bases outside the gene matches. CDR3 in DNA: TGTGCCAGCAGCAGCAGGCCTAGCGGGGGCAATGAGCAGTTCTTC. Amino acid sequence: CASSSRPSGGNEQFF.

The chain combines TRBV10-3 with TRBJ2-6; D is unresolved. V dropped 10 bases and J dropped 0 bases, with 7 bases sitting between them. The CDR3 sequence is 13 residues long. Germline CDR1 and CDR2: ENHRY and SYGVKD. The CDR3 DNA follows: TGTGCCACCGAGAGCTCTGGGGCCAACGTCCTGACTTTC. It translates to CATESSGANVLTF.

The rearrangement joins TRBV10-2 to TRBJ1-4; weak D call: TRBD1 (6 bases). The germline gives CDR1 WSHSY, CDR2 SAAADI. V shed 6 bases and J shed 1 base, with 9 bases lying between them. The CDR3 length is 14 residues. CDR3 sequence: CASSPGETNEKLFF. The CDR3 DNA follows: TGCGCCAGCAGCCCAGGGGAAACTAATGAAAAACTGTTTTTT.

The rearrangement links TRBV6-6 to TRBJ2-7; tentative D call: TRBD2 (6 bases). The germline V gene has CDR1 MNHNY and CDR2 SVGAGI (reference sequence). The CDR3 consists of 11 residues. CDR3 sequence reads: CVAVSTYEQYF. The CDR3 coding sequence is TGTGTAGCGGTTTCAACCTACGAGCAGTACTTC.

V is TRBV30 and J is TRBJ2-2; tentative D call: TRBD1 (5 bases). The CDR3 has 13 residues. Deletions cut 1 base from V and 3 bases from J, with 6 bases between. CDR1 is GTSNPN, CDR2 SVGIG, per germline (reference sequence). The CDR3 nucleotides are TGTGCCTGGAGTGCCAGGGACACCGGGGAGCTGTTTTTT. This codes for CAWSARDTGELFF.

This clone was seen once. The identical CDR3 is also encoded by other nucleotide sequences in the sample. The V call is TRBV5-1, the J call TRBJ1-2; 8 bases are shared with TRBD1. The CDR3 covers 12 residues. Per the germline V gene, CDR1 is SGHRS and CDR2 is YFSETQ. The ends lost 7 bases at V and 13 bases at J; junction bases unmatched: 12. CDR3 nucleotide sequence: TGCGCCAGCCGCCCCGGGACAGGCAAGTTCACCTTC. Its translation: CASRPGTGKFTF. Filled out from reference TRBV5-1 and TRBJ1-2, the complete variable domain reads KAGVTQTPRYLIKTRGQQVTLSCSPISGHRSVSWYQQTPGQGLQFLFEYFSETQRNKGNFPGRFSGRQFSNSRSEMNVSTLELGDSALYLCASRPGTGKFTFGSGTRLTVV.